The source of this T cell receptor beta chain is a study of T cell repertoires in cytomegalovirus infection. Across the study: Recently identified HLA-C-restricted CMV epitopes were among the peptides used. Both a matching HLA type and CMV infection were indicated by public TCR beta signatures. Study conclusions and caveats: Ex vivo, HLA-C-restricted CMV-specific TCR beta clonotypes prevailed over the rest of the response. People with CMV and the relevant HLA were identified by cumulative public TCR beta family frequency.

TCRdb processed the reads anew with MiXCR; each CDR3 protein has one entry. The sample records some 920,000 distinct CDR3 sequences, roughly 30% being singletons. There are many counts of this clonotype. Its antigen is not known. The length of the CDR3 is 14 residues. CDR1 is SGHVS, CDR2 FQNEAQ, per germline. The V end lost 5 bases, the J end lost 2 bases, and 13 bases lay between the germline ends. Sequenced material: cultured CD8+ T cells from PBMCs, taken from culture after CMV antigen stimulation. V gene TRBV7-8 combines with J gene TRBJ2-7; possibly TRBD1 or TRBD2 for D (5 bases each). This clonotype was obtained from a human donor in good health (CMV status not recorded). Some clones in this sample may be carry-over from other donors' samples. The CDR3 protein is CASSNRDLPYEQYF. CDR3 coding DNA: TGTGCCAGCAGCAACCGGGACCTACCCTACGAGCAGTACTTC.